These 6 T cell receptor beta chains were sequenced from one sample in a study of blood T cell repertoires in COVID-19. Assay used: immunoSEQ multiplex PCR; TCRdb lists only in-frame clones, some missing. The repertoire includes over 250,000 clones, 70% to 90% of them detected once, and roughly 14% sits in the top ten. The sample consisted of peripheral blood. The source is a woman in her 70s with COVID-19, enrolled during active disease.

This chain links TRBV6-6 with TRBJ2-1, with D uncertain. The germline V and J ends were trimmed by 2 bases and 10 bases, with 6 bases remaining between them. In germline, CDR1 is MNHNY, CDR2 SVGAGI (reference sequence). The CDR3 extends over 11 amino acids. In nucleotides, the CDR3 is TGTGCCAGCAGTTACGTCCAAGAGCAGTTCTTC. Encoded protein: CASSYVQEQFF.

This chain links TRBV15 with TRBJ1-1; D is perhaps TRBD1 (6 bases). The CDR3 spans 13 residues. The germline gives CDR1 LNHNV, CDR2 YYDKDF (reference sequence). Trimming took 0 bases from V and 5 from J, leaving 7 bases between them. The CDR3 DNA is TGTGCCACCAGCAGAGAAAGGGGGACTGAAGCTTTCTTT. The encoded protein is CATSRERGTEAFF.

The V and J genes are TRBV12-5 and TRBJ1-1, with D unclear. The CDR3 sequence is 15 residues long. The V gene's germline CDR1 is LGHNT and CDR2 FRNRAP. Trimming removed 0 bases from V and 1 base from J, with 9 bases in between. DNA for the CDR3: TGTGCTAGTGGTTTGGTACTTTCCCCGAACACTGAAGCTTTCTTT. Residues: CASGLVLSPNTEAFF.

The chain carries TRBV13 and TRBJ2-7, with 11 bases identical to TRBD2. Germline V gives CDR1 PRHDT, CDR2 FYEKMQ (reference sequence). The J segment lost 3 bases and the V segment lost 5 bases, leaving 9 bases of the junction unmatched. There are 16 residues in the CDR3. The CDR3: CASSPNSGGANYEQYF. Here the CDR3 DNA reads TGTGCCAGCAGCCCCAATAGCGGGGGGGCAAACTACGAGCAGTACTTC. The full variable domain, its missing parts supplied by reference TRBV13 and TRBJ2-7, is AAGVIQSPRHLIKEKRETATLKCYPIPRHDTVYWYQQGPGQDPQFLISFYEKMQSDKGSIPDRFSAQQFSDYHSELNMSSLELGDSALYFCASSPNSGGANYEQYFGPGTRLTVT.

The rearrangement joins TRBV7-2 to TRBJ1-3; D not resolved. The length of the CDR3 is 16 residues. Germline V gives CDR1 SGHTA, CDR2 FQGNSA. V lost 3 bases to trimming and J lost 4 bases, with 16 bases between them. The CDR3, as DNA: TGTGCCAGCAGCTTGGTTCAGCGAATACCCGGAAACACCATATATTTT. Amino acid sequence: CASSLVQRIPGNTIYF.

This chain links TRBV6-6 with TRBJ1-1; D gene unclear. This CDR3 has 15 residues. Trimming removed 5 bases from V and 3 bases from J, with 16 bases in between. Germline V gene lookup returns CDR1 MNHNY and CDR2 SVGAGI (reference sequence). The CDR3 region has the DNA TGTGCCAGCAGTCCCGGTGCCCACTCGGACACTGAAGCTTTCTTT. Amino acids: CASSPGAHSDTEAFF.